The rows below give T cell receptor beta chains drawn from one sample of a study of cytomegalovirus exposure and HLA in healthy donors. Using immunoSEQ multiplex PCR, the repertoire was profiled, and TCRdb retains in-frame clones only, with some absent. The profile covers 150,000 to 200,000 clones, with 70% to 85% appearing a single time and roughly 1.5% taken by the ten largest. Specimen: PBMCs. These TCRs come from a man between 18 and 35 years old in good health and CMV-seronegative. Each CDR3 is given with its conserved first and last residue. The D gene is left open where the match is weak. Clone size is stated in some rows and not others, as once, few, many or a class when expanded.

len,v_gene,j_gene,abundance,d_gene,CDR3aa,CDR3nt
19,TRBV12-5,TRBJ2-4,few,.,CASGYRDPSSPRSKNIQYF,TGTGCTAGTGGGTACAGGGATCCTTCCTCCCCCCGGTCCAAAAACATTCAGTACTTC
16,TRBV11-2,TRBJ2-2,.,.,CASSLVRGGLTGELFF,TGTGCCAGCAGCTTAGTACGCGGGGGCCTCACCGGGGAGCTGTTTTTT
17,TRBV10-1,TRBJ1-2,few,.,CASSESRTEHSNYGYTF,TGCGCCAGCAGTGAGTCTAGGACAGAGCATTCGAACTATGGCTACACCTTC
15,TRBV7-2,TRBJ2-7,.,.,CASSLVGGLSYEQYF,TGTGCCAGCAGCTTAGTAGGGGGTCTCAGCTACGAGCAGTACTTC
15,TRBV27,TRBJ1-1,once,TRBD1,CASSLGTGGNTEAFF,TGTGCCAGCAGTTTAGGGACAGGGGGTAACACTGAAGCTTTCTTT
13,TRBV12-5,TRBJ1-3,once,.,CASGLYNGNTIYF,TGTGCTAGTGGTTTGTACAACGGAAACACCATATATTTT
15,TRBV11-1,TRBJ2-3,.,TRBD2,CASSLTGLAADTQYF,TGTGCCAGCAGCCTCACCGGACTAGCGGCAGATACGCAGTATTTT
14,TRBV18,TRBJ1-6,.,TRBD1,CASSQDRVNSPLHF,TGTGCCAGCTCCCAGGACAGGGTTAATTCACCCCTCCACTTT
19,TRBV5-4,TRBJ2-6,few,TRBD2,CASSLDRAGGASGANVLTF,TGTGCCAGCAGCTTGGATAGAGCGGGGGGCGCCTCTGGGGCCAACGTCCTGACTTTC
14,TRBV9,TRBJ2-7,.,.,CASSLTAARGEQYF,TGTGCCAGCAGCTTAACAGCGGCCCGGGGCGAGCAGTACTTC
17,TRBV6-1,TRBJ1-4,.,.,CASSEVRILATNEKLFF,TGTGCCAGCAGTGAAGTGAGAATTCTTGCAACTAATGAAAAACTGTTTTTT
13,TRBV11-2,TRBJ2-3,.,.,CASSLLFQNTQYF,TGTGCCAGCAGCTTACTGTTTCAGAATACGCAGTATTTT
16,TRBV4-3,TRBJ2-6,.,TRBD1,CASSQGGQGWANVLTF,TGCGCCAGCAGCCAAGGTGGACAGGGTTGGGCCAACGTCCTGACTTTC
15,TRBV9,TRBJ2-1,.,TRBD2,CASSVAGVGYNEQFF,TGTGCCAGCAGCGTGGCGGGAGTAGGCTACAATGAGCAGTTCTTC
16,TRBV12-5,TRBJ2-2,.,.,CASGLVFLANTGELFF,TGTGCTAGTGGTTTGGTATTCTTAGCGAACACCGGGGAGCTGTTTTTT
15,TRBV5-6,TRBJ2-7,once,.,CASSLITGSSYEQYF,TGTGCCAGCAGCCTGATTACAGGGAGCTCCTACGAGCAGTACTTC
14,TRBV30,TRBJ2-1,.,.,CAWSESSSYNEQFF,TGTGCCTGGAGTGAAAGTAGCTCCTACAATGAGCAGTTCTTC
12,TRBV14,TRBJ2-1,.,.,CASSPQGNEQFF,TGTGCCAGCAGCCCACAGGGCAATGAGCAGTTCTTC
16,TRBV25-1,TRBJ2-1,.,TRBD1,CASSGSRTGVYNEQFF,TGTGCCAGCAGCGGATCGAGGACAGGGGTATACAATGAGCAGTTCTTC
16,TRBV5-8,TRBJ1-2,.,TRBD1,CASSLKDRDRVCGYTF,TGTGCCAGCAGCTTGAAGGACCGAGACAGGGTATGCGGCTACACCTTC